The clone carrying this T cell receptor beta chain was seen many times. The data originate from a study of spatial heterogeneity in lung cancer. Every molecule of TCR cDNA had its own unique molecular identifier. Via MiXCR, TCRdb re-called the 5' RACE reads, giving one row per CDR3 protein. This sample has roughly 110,000 distinct CDR3 sequences; 10% to 11% occur once, and the top ten carry less than 25%. Specified time point: blood at routine non-recurrence follow-up after resection. Whole RNA obtained from tumor, nontumor lung or frozen PBMC underwent sequencing without sorting. This CDR3 contains 15 residues. Trimming at V came to 6 bases and at J to 6 bases, leaving 8 bases not matched to a gene. The germline gives CDR1 MDHEN, CDR2 SYDVKM.

The source material was PBMCs, sampled at follow-up. This TCR came from a female donor with early-stage non-small cell lung cancer. This chain links TRBV28 with TRBJ2-1; 10 bases match TRBD2. CDR3 loop: CASSPPGLAPNEQFF. DNA of the CDR3: TGTGCCAGCAGCCCCCCGGGACTAGCGCCCAATGAGCAGTTCTTC.